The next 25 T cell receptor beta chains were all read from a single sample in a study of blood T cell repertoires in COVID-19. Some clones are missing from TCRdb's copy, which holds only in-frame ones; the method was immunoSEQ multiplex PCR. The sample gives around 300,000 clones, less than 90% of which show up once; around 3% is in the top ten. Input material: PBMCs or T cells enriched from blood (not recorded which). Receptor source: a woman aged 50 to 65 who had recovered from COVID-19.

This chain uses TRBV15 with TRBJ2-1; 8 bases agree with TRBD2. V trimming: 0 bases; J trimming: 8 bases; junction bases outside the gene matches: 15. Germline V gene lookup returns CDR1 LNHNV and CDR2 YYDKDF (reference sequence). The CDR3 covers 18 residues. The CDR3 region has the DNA TGTGCCACCAGCAGAGAACCCCTACTGGGACTAGAGTTCGATGAGCAGTTCTTC. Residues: CATSREPLLGLEFDEQFF.

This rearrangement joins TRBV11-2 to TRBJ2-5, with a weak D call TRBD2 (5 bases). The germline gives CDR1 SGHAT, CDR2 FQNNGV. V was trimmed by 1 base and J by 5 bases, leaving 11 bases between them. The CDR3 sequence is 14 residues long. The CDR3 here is CASSLVEASETQYF. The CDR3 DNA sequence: TGTGCCAGCAGCTTAGTGGAGGCCTCGGAGACCCAGTACTTC.

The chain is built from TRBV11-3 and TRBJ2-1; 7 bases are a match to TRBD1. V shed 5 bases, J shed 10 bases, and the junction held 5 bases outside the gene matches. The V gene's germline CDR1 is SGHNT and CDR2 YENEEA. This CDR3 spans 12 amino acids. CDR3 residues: CASSLGGTEQFF. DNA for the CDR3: TGTGCCAGCAGCCTAGGGGGCACGGAGCAGTTCTTC.

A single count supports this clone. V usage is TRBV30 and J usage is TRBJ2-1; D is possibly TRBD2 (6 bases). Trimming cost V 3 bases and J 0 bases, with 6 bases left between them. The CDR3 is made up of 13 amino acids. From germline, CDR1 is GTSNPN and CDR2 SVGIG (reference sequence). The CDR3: CAWRLASYNEQFF. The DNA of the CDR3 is TGTGCCTGGAGACTAGCCTCCTACAATGAGCAGTTCTTC.

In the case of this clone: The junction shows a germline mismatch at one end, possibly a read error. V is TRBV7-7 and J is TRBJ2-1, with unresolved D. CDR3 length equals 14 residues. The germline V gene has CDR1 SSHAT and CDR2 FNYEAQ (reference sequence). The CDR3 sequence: CASSVIAPNNEQFF. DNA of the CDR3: TGTGCTAGCAGCGTGATAGCACCTAACAATGAGCAGTTCTTC.

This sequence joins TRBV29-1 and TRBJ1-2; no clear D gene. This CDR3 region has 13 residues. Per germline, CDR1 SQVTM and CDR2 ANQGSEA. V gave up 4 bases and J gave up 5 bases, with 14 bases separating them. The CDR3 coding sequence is TGCAGCGTTGCTGGCAGGCTCTCTTATGGCTACACCTTC. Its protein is CSVAGRLSYGYTF. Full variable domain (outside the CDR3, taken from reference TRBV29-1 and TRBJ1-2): SAVISQKPSRDICQRGTSLTIQCQVDSQVTMMFWYRQQPGQSLTLIATANQGSEATYESGFVIDKFPISRPNLTFSTLTVSNMSPEDSSIYLCSVAGRLSYGYTFGSGTRLTVV.

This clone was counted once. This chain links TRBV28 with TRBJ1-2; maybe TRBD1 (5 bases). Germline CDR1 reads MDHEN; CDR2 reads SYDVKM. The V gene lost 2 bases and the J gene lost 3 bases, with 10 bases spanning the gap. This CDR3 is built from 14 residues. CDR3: CASSLVRVDYGYTF. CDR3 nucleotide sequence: TGTGCCAGCAGTTTAGTCAGGGTCGACTATGGCTACACCTTC.

The CDR3 spells CASSSSGWGETQYF. The CDR3 DNA follows: TGTGCCAGCAGTTCAAGCGGGTGGGGAGAGACCCAGTACTTC. The chain links TRBV7-3 to TRBJ2-5; D possibly corresponds to TRBD2 (6 bases). The CDR3 has 14 residues. Germline CDR1 reads SGHTA; CDR2 reads FQGTGA. Trimming took off 6 bases at V and 4 bases at J, with 15 bases between the two ends.

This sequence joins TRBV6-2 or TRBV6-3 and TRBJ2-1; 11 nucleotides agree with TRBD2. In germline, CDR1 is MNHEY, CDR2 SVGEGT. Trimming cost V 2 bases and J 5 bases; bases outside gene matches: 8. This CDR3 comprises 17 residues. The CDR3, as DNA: TGTGCCAGCAGTTACGGTAGCGGGAGGGCCCCCAACAATGAGCAGTTCTTC. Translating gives CASSYGSGRAPNNEQFF.

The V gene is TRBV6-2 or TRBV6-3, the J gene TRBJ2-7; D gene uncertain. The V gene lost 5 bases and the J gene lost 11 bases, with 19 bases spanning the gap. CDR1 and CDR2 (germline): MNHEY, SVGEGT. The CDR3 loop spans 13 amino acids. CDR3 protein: CASSQPPTATEYF. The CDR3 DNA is TGTGCCAGCAGTCAACCGCCCACAGCAACGGAGTACTTC.

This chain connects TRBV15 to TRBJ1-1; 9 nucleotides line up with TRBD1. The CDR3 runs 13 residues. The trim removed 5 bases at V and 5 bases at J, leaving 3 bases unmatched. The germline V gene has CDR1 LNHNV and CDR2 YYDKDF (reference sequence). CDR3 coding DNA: TGTGCCACCAGCGGGACAGGGCAAACTGAAGCTTTCTTT. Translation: CATSGTGQTEAFF.

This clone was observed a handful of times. The CDR3 DNA is TGTGCCAGCAGCTCGAGGCTAGGAAACACCATATATTTT. Its protein is CASSSRLGNTIYF. The gene calls are TRBV7-2 and TRBJ1-3; D is unclear. Germline V lookup: CDR1 SGHTA, CDR2 FQGNSA. Trimming removed 4 bases from V and 4 bases from J, with 8 bases in between. CDR3 size: 13 residues. Combining the CDR3 with reference TRBV7-2 and TRBJ1-3 gives the whole variable domain GAGVSQSPSNKVTEKGKDVELRCDPISGHTALYWYRQSLGQGLEFLIYFQGNSAPDKSGLPSDRFSAERTGGSVSTLTIQRTQQEDSAVYLCASSSRLGNTIYFGEGSWLTVV.

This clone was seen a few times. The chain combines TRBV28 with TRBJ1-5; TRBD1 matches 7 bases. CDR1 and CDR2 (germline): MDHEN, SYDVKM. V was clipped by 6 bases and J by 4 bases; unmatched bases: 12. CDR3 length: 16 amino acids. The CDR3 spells CASSPQGFLGNQPQHF. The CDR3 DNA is TGTGCCAGCAGCCCACAGGGGTTTCTGGGGAATCAGCCCCAGCATTTT.

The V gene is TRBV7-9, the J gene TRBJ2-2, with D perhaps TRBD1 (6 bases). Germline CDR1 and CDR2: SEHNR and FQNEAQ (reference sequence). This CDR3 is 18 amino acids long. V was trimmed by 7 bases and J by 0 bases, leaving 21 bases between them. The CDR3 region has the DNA TGTGCCAGCAACTCCCTGACCGGACAGAGAGCGAACACCGGGGAGCTGTTTTTT. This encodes CASNSLTGQRANTGELFF.

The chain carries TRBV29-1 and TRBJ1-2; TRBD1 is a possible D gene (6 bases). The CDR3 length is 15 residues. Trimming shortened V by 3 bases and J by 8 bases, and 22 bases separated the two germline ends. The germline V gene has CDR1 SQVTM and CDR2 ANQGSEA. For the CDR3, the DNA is TGCAGCGTTGAGTCCCCGAGTGGGGGGGCTGGAGGCTACACCTTC. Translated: CSVESPSGGAGGYTF.

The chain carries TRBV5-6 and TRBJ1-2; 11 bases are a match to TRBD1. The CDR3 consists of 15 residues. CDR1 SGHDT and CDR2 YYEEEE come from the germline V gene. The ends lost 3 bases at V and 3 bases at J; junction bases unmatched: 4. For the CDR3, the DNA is TGTGCCAGCAGCTCTCCGGGACAGGGGGACTATGGCTACACCTTC. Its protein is CASSSPGQGDYGYTF.

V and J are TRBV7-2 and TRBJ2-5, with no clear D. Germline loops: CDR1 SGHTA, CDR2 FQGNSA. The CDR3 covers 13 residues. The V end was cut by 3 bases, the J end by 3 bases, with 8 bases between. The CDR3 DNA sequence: TGTGCCAGCAGCTTGTATACGGAAGAGACCCAGTACTTC. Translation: CASSLYTEETQYF.

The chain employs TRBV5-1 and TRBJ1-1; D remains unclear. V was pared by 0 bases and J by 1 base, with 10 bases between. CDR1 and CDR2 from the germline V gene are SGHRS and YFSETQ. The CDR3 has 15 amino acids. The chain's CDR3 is CASSLGLGENTEAFF. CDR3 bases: TGCGCCAGCAGCTTGGGTCTGGGCGAGAACACTGAAGCTTTCTTT.

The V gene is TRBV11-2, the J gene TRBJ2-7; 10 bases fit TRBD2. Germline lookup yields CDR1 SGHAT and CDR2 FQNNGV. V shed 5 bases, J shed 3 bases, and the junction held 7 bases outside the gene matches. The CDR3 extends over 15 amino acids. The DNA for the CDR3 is TGTGCCAGCAGCCAATGGACTAGCGGAAACTACGAGCAGTACTTC. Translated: CASSQWTSGNYEQYF.

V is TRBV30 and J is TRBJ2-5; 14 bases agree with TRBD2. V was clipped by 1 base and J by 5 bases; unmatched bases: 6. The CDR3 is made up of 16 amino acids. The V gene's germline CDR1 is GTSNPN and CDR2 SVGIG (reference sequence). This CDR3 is CAWSEGLAGGGETQYF. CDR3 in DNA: TGTGCCTGGAGTGAAGGACTAGCGGGGGGAGGGGAGACCCAGTACTTC. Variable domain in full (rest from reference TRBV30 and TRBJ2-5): SQTIHQWPATLVQPVGSPLSLECTVEGTSNPNLYWYRQAAGRGLQLLFYSVGIGQISSEVPQNLSASRPQDRQFILSSKKLLLSDSGFYLCAWSEGLAGGGETQYFGPGTRLLVL.

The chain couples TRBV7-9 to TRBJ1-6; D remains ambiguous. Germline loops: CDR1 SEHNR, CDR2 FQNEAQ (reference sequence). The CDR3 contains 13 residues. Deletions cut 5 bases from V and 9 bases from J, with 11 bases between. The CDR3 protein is CASSVILGSPLHF. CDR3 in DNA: TGTGCCAGCAGCGTCATTCTAGGTTCACCCCTCCACTTT. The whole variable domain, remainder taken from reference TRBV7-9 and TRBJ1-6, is DTGVSQNPRHKITKRGQNVTFRCDPISEHNRLYWYRQTLGQGPEFLTYFQNEAQLEKSRLLSDRFSAERPKGSFSTLEIQRTEQGDSAMYLCASSVILGSPLHFGNGTRLTVT.

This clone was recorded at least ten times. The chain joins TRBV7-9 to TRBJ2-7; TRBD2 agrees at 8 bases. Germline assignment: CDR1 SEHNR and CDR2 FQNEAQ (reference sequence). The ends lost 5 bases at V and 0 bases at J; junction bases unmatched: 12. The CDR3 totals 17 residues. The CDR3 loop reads CASSPTSGGSVSYEQYF. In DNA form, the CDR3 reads TGTGCCAGCAGCCCCACTTCGGGGGGGTCAGTCTCCTACGAGCAGTACTTC.

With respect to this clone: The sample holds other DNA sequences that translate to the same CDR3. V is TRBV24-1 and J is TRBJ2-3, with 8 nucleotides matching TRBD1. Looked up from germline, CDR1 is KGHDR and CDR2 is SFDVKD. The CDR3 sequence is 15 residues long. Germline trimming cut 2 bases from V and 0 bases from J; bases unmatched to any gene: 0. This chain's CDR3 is CATSDWTGSTDTQYF. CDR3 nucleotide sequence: TGTGCCACCAGTGATTGGACAGGGAGCACAGATACGCAGTATTTT.

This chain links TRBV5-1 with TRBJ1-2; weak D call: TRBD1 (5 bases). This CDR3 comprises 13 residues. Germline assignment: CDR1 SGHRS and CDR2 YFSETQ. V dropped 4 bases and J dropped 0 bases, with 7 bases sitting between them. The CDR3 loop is CASSAGPNYGYTF. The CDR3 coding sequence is TGCGCCAGCAGCGCGGGACCTAACTATGGCTACACCTTC.

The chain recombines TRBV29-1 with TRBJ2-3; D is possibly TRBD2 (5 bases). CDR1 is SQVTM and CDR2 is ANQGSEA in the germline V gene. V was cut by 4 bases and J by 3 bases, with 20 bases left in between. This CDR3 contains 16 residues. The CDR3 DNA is TGCAGCGTTGTGGCCCCCGAGTCTAGCAGAACAGATACGCAGTATTTT. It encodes CSVVAPESSRTDTQYF.